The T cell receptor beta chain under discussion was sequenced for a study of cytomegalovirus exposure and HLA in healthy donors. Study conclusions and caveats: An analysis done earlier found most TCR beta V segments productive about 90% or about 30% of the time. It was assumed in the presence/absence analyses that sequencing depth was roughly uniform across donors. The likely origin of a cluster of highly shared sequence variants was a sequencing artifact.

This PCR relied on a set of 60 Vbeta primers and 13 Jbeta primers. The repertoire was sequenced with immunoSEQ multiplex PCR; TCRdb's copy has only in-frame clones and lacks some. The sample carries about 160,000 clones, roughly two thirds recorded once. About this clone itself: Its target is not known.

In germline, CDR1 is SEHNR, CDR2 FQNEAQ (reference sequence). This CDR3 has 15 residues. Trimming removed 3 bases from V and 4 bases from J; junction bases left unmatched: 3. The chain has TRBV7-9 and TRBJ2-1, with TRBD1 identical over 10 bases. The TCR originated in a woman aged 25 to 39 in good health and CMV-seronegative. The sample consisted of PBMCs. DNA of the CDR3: TGTGCCAGCAGCTTGACAGGGGGCGTTTACAATGAGCAGTTCTTC. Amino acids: CASSLTGGVYNEQFF.